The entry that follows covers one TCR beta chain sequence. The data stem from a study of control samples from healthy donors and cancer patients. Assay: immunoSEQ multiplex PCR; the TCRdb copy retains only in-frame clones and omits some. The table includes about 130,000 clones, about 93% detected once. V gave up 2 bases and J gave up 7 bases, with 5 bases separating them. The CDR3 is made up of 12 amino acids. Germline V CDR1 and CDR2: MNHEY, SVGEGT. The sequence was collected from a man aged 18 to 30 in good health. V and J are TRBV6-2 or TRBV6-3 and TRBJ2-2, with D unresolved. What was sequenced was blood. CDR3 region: CASSYGDGELFF. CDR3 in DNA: TGTGCCAGCAGTTACGGAGACGGGGAGCTGTTTTTT.